This record concerns one T cell receptor beta chain sequence. Its antigen is still unknown. From germline, CDR1 is MGHRA and CDR2 YSYEKL. The V gene lost 4 bases and the J gene lost 0 bases, with 12 bases spanning the gap. CDR3 size: 15 residues. The data were produced by immunoSEQ multiplex PCR, yet TCRdb's version contains in-frame clones alone and is incomplete. The sample has tens of thousands of clones; 60% to 80% are singletons. This specimen belongs to a study of vaccination effects on CD4 cells after COVID-19. Sequencing in the ViraFEST assay came after antigen-specific CD4+ T cells had been expanded with viral peptide pools, which were used to stimulate PBMC. Following an approximately ten-day culture, CD4+ T cells were purified. It was two doses of either the BNT162b2 or mRNA-1273 vaccine that participants received. On day 3 and again on day 7, half the medium was replaced with IL-2 medium.

This clonotype was sampled from a human donor who received a COVID-19 vaccine. Some clones in this sample may be carry-over from other donors' samples. V is TRBV4-1 and J is TRBJ1-2; D gene uncertain. The sample in question was CD4+ T cells from PBMCs cultured with SARS-CoV-2 spike peptides, obtained after COVID-19 vaccination. In nucleotides, the CDR3 is TGCGCCAGCAGCCCGATCGGATCGGCTAACTATGGCTACACCTTC. This codes for CASSPIGSANYGYTF.